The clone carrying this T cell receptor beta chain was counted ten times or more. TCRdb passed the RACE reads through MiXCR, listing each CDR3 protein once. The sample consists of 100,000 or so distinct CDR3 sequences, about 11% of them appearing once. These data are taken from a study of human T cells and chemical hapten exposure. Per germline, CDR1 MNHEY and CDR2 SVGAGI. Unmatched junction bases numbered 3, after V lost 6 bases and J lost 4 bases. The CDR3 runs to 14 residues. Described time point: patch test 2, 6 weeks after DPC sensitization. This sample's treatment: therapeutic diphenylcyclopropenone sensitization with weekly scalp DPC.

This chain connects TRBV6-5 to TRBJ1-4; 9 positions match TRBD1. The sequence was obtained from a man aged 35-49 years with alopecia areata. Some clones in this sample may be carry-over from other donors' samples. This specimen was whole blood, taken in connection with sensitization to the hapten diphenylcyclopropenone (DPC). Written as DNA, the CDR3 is TGTGCCAGCAGCATGGACAGGGGTAATGAAAAACTGTTTTTT. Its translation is CASSMDRGNEKLFF.